These 9 T cell receptor beta chains originate from one sample sequenced in a study of radiotherapy plus CTLA-4 blockade in lung cancer. Here immunoSEQ multiplex PCR was the method, and the copy in TCRdb shows in-frame clones only, minus some. The sample has approximately 80,000 clones, about 79% seen once. The source material was peripheral blood, sampled from a patient treated with radiotherapy plus ipilimumab. The receptor source for this set is a human donor with non-small cell lung cancer whose response to radiotherapy plus ipilimumab could not be evaluated. Some clones in this sample may be carry-over from other donors' samples.

The chain carries TRBV9 and TRBJ2-5; TRBD1 matches 9 bases. The CDR3 loop spans 15 amino acids. From germline, CDR1 is SGDLS and CDR2 YYNGEE. V trimming: 3 bases; J trimming: 5 bases; junction bases outside the gene matches: 8. The CDR3 spells CASSDGTGYGETQYF. DNA of the CDR3: TGTGCCAGCAGCGATGGGACAGGGTATGGGGAGACCCAGTACTTC.

This clone was detected only a few times. The junction shows a germline mismatch at one end, possibly a read error. V is TRBV23-1 and J is TRBJ1-5, with D tentatively TRBD1 (5 bases). TRBV23-1 is classed as an ORF, of uncertain function. CDR3 size: 11 residues. This chain's CDR3 is CASSQSWGLDF. The CDR3, as DNA: TGCGCCAGCAGTCAATCGTGGGGACTCGATTTT.

Here the CDR3 reads CASSPGGANTGELFF. DNA for the CDR3: TGTGCCAGCAGCCCGGGGGGAGCGAACACCGGGGAGCTGTTTTTT. The chain links TRBV7-2 to TRBJ2-2, with 7 bases fitting TRBD2. Germline loops: CDR1 SGHTA, CDR2 FQGNSA. The ends lost 5 bases at V and 0 bases at J; junction bases unmatched: 3. The CDR3 runs to 15 residues.

This rearrangement joins TRBV6-5 to TRBJ1-1; 8 bases align to TRBD1. The CDR3 covers 14 residues. The germline V gene has CDR1 MNHEY and CDR2 SVGAGI. V gave up 5 bases and J gave up 3 bases; unmatched junction bases: 5. The CDR3 loop is CASSPFRGHTEAFF. Written as DNA, the CDR3 is TGTGCCAGCAGTCCTTTCAGGGGGCACACTGAAGCTTTCTTT.

This chain connects TRBV4-1 to TRBJ1-5; weak D call: TRBD1 (5 bases). Deletions cut 0 bases from V and 0 bases from J, with 12 bases between. The CDR3 is 17 amino acids. Germline loops: CDR1 MGHRA, CDR2 YSYEKL. The CDR3 protein is CASSQDRGILSNQPQHF. The CDR3 DNA follows: TGCGCCAGCAGCCAAGATAGGGGCATTCTTAGCAATCAGCCCCAGCATTTT.

The chain joins TRBV7-6 to TRBJ1-4; unclear D gene. V lost 5 bases to trimming and J lost 0 bases, with 10 bases between them. The CDR3 consists of 15 residues. CDR1 and CDR2 from the germline V gene are SGHVS and FNYEAQ. The CDR3 nucleotides read TGTGCCAGCAGCCCGTCACTTGCAACTAATGAAAAACTGTTTTTT. Its translation: CASSPSLATNEKLFF.

This sequence joins TRBV6-1 and TRBJ2-1; D gene uncertain. CDR1 MNHNS and CDR2 SASEGT come from the germline V gene. CDR3 length equals 13 residues. V lost 6 bases and J lost 5, with 11 bases in between. This chain's CDR3 is CASRSGENNEQFF. CDR3 bases: TGTGCCAGCAGGTCCGGAGAGAACAATGAGCAGTTCTTC.

The chain carries TRBV5-1 and TRBJ2-7; 10 nucleotides line up with TRBD2. The end of the DNA aligns better with TRBJ2-5, so the J call may be wrong. The CDR3 contains 15 residues. Germline lookup yields CDR1 SGHRS and CDR2 YFSETQ. The CDR3 coding sequence is TGCGCCAGCAGCATAGCGGGGGGCCCCGGGGAGACCCAGTACTTC. It specifies CASSIAGGPGETQYF.

The rearrangement joins TRBV19 to TRBJ1-2, with TRBD1 identical over 7 bases. V dropped 5 bases and J dropped 0; count of bases not matched to a gene: 6. Per germline, CDR1 LNHDA and CDR2 SQIVND (reference sequence). This CDR3 comprises 15 residues. The CDR3 spells CASSVRDSTNYGYTF. CDR3 DNA: TGTGCCAGTAGTGTCCGGGACAGCACTAACTATGGCTACACCTTC.